This TCR beta chain came from a study of blood T cell repertoires in COVID-19. In the original workflow: Amplifying reference gene primers gave estimates of nucleated cell counts. The method was immunoSEQ multiplex PCR; TCRdb's version includes in-frame clones alone and lacks a portion of them. V, J and clone size derive from that table, while D and trimming were established from the DNA sequence. The table lists approximately 500,000 clones, less than 90% of them singletons, with less than 9% in the top ten. The germline gives CDR1 MNHEY, CDR2 SVGAGI. The CDR3 loop spans 15 amino acids. Trimming removed 6 bases from V and 0 bases from J, with 14 bases in between.

The chain joins TRBV6-5 to TRBJ1-1; no definite D call. The source of this sequence is a woman between 50 and 59 years old with COVID-19, enrolled during active disease. Sequencing used peripheral blood. CDR3 sequence: CASSRSADMNTEAFF. The CDR3 bases are TGTGCCAGCAGCCGGTCGGCAGACATGAACACTGAAGCTTTCTTT.